This T cell receptor beta chain is drawn from a study of blood T cell repertoires in COVID-19 (dated by TCRdb to about 2020). Background for the entire study: Samples covering the acute and convalescent phases of COVID-19 were provided by collaborators in the United States, Italy and Spain. The material from the prospective study consisted of cDNA or gDNA derived from T cells, B-cell-depleted T cells, or PBMCs. Deeply sampled blood TCRbeta repertoires from subjects exposed to, actively infected with, or recovered from COVID-19 were included in the dataset. The repertoires were released in a freely available public database meant as a resource for research on the immune response to SARS-CoV-2. The samples were drawn from two sources: the first 160 participants of the ongoing ImmuneRACE study, and 1,000 to 1,500 subjects contributed by 6 global collaborators. The sample metadata nearly always contained a de-identified subject ID, COVID-19 status, age in years and sex. HLA class I and class II types, where available, came from metadata supplied by the sample provider rather than from assay-based typing. Overall study results and their limits: How much clinical and demographic metadata was included differed by source and by participant, and the metadata was provided uncurated.

In the case of this clone: Its antigen remains undetermined. Base qualities are not at hand, and no much larger clone is one base apart.

One collaborating source in Seattle enrolled patients during active infection and followed them longitudinally through the course of disease. Whole blood was collected in K2EDTA tubes by collaborating institutions according to the institutions' own protocols. For TCRbeta analysis, collaborator samples were shipped as frozen whole blood, as isolated PBMCs, or as DNA extracted from either sample type. Sequences SGHDT (CDR1) and YYEEEE (CDR2) are obtained from the germline V gene. The CDR3 has 13 amino acids, counting the end cysteine and phenylalanine. CDR3 DNA is the only sequence kept; it has 39 bases, read in frame from the first base. A distance of 8 bases separates the germline ends of V and J, which lose 3 bases and 2 bases respectively. TCRbeta CDR3 regions were amplified from genomic DNA using the immunoSEQ Assay, a bias-controlled multiplex PCR. On the study's bioinformatics: Within the assay, amplification of reference gene primers was used to estimate how many nucleated cells each sample contained. To quantify the absolute abundance of each unique TCRbeta CDR3 rearrangement, sequence reads were collapsed and filtered. For each sample, productive Simpson clonality was calculated by taking the square root of Simpson's diversity index across productive rearrangements. Not all clones reach the TCRdb copy of this immuneACCESS table, which keeps in-frame sequences only. Checked studies attribute under half of the gap to unresolved V genes and leave the rest unexplained. V, J and clone size are taken as reported in that table, and D and trimming were inferred from the DNA itself. The sample data list some 230,000 clones, and around 83% of these were observed just once. The ten largest account for 10% of the sample.

The chain links TRBV5-6 with TRBJ2-5; matching of 6 bases hints at TRBD1 as the D gene. Sequencing was performed on peripheral blood. The TCR sequence derives from a woman in her fifties or sixties with COVID-19, enrolled during active disease. DNA sequence: TGTGCCAGCAGCTCCGGACAGCAAGAGACCCAGTACTTC. Its protein reads: CASSSGQQETQYF.